A single sample is the source of the 13 T cell receptor beta chains below, sequenced in a study of vaccination and CD4 T cells after COVID-19. The sample's treatment: roughly 10-day PBMC culture with coronavirus spike peptide pools or control peptides (ViraFEST assay). Oncomine TCR Beta short-read sequencing was applied to DNA from cultured CD4+ T cells. One entry per CDR3 protein results from TCRdb running MiXCR on the PCR reads. The sample includes about 15,000 distinct CDR3 sequences, 70% to 75% seen only once; the top ten take around a sixth. Their antigens remain unidentified. Sequencing was done on a sample of CD4+ T cells from blood, cultured in vitro. These receptors were taken from a human donor who had recovered from COVID-19.

The chain uses TRBV7-8 and TRBJ2-7; 9 bases align to TRBD1. Germline assignment: CDR1 SGHVS and CDR2 FQNEAQ. V trimming: 1 base; J trimming: 1 base; junction bases outside the gene matches: 5. The CDR3 length is 16 residues. The CDR3 is CASSLVGQGWSYEQYF. The DNA of the CDR3 is TGTGCCAGCAGCTTAGTAGGACAGGGGTGGTCCTACGAGCAGTACTTC.

V is TRBV7-9 and J is TRBJ2-7, with D unresolved. The germline gives CDR1 SEHNR, CDR2 FQNEAQ (reference sequence). Trimming cost V 5 bases and J 2 bases, with 13 bases left between them. CDR3 length equals 14 residues. CDR3 loop: CASSPPSGAYEQYF. For the CDR3, the DNA is TGTGCCAGCAGCCCTCCATCTGGGGCCTACGAGCAGTACTTC. The variable domain in full, with the rest retrieved from reference TRBV7-9 and TRBJ2-7, is DTGVSQNPRHKITKRGQNVTFRCDPISEHNRLYWYRQTLGQGPEFLTYFQNEAQLEKSRLLSDRFSAERPKGSFSTLEIQRTEQGDSAMYLCASSPPSGAYEQYFGPGTRLTVT.

This clonotype occurred once. This rearrangement joins TRBV6-2 or TRBV6-3 to TRBJ1-1, with TRBD1 matching over 7 bases. This CDR3 spans 14 amino acids. V lost 7 bases to trimming and J lost 7 bases; unmatched junction nucleotides: 12. Germline V gene data show CDR1 as MNHEY and CDR2 as SVGEGT. The CDR3 DNA reads as TGTGCCAGCACCCACCGACAGGGTTACTTTGAAGCTTTCTTT. Protein: CASTHRQGYFEAFF.

The chain is built from TRBV7-2 and TRBJ2-5; 12 nucleotides align to TRBD2. This CDR3 contains 14 residues. Germline V gene lookup returns CDR1 SGHTA and CDR2 FQGNSA. With V trimmed by 2 bases and J by 7 bases, 2 bases remained unmatched. CDR3 nucleotide sequence: TGTGCCAGCAGCTTACTAGCGGGAGGGTCGACCCAGTACTTC. Translating it yields CASSLLAGGSTQYF.

The V call is TRBV11-2, the J call TRBJ1-6, with 9 nucleotides matching TRBD1. J lost 0 bases, V lost 2 bases, and 23 bases had no gene match. The V gene's germline CDR1 is SGHAT and CDR2 FQNNGV. The CDR3 has 24 residues. This CDR3 is CASSLSGDGTGFLTRSSYNSPLHF. CDR3 nucleotides: TGTGCCAGCAGCTTATCCGGGGACGGGACAGGGTTCCTAACAAGGAGCTCCTATAATTCACCCCTCCACTTT.

The chain employs TRBV19 and TRBJ2-4; D is possibly TRBD2 (7 bases). The CDR3 sequence is 12 residues long. The V gene lost 10 bases and the J gene lost 7 bases, with 14 bases spanning the gap. CDR1 is LNHDA and CDR2 is SQIVND in the germline V gene (reference sequence). The CDR3: CATGEGGNIQYF. The CDR3 nucleotides read TGTGCCACCGGGGAGGGGGGGAACATTCAGTACTTC.

This rearrangement joins TRBV28 to TRBJ1-2, with unresolved D. Per germline, CDR1 MDHEN and CDR2 SYDVKM. V dropped 1 base and J dropped 11 bases, with 14 bases sitting between them. This CDR3 is 13 amino acids long. In nucleotides, the CDR3 is TGTGCCAGCAGTTTATCGGGAATCGGCCCTTACACCTTC. It translates to CASSLSGIGPYTF.

The chain couples TRBV10-3 to TRBJ2-1; 10 nucleotides align to TRBD1. Judging by the DNA end, TRBJ2-7 fits better; the J call may be wrong. Looked up from germline, CDR1 is ENHRY and CDR2 is SYGVKD. This CDR3 has 15 residues. The CDR3 loop reads CAIRELGQGRYEQYF. Written as DNA, the CDR3 is TGTGCCATCAGAGAACTGGGACAGGGGCGCTACGAGCAGTACTTC.

The chain combines TRBV10-3 with TRBJ2-3; maybe TRBD1 (5 bases). V shed 10 bases and J shed 1 base, with 15 bases lying between them. Germline values: CDR1 ENHRY, CDR2 SYGVKD. The CDR3 totals 14 residues. CDR3 sequence: CANRAGLGTDTQYF. Here the CDR3 DNA reads TGTGCCAACCGTGCAGGGTTGGGCACAGATACGCAGTATTTT.

This chain links TRBV7-8 with TRBJ2-7; 8 bases are shared with TRBD1. This CDR3 has 17 residues. After removal of 2 bases from V and 10 bases from J, the junction contained 19 bases not matched to a gene. The V gene's germline CDR1 is SGHVS and CDR2 FQNEAQ. CDR3 in DNA: TGTGCCAGCAGCTTATATGAGGTGGACAGGGCGAAGATGTCCCAGTACTTC. Encoded protein: CASSLYEVDRAKMSQYF.

V and J are TRBV2 and TRBJ1-3; D is possibly TRBD1 (5 bases). Trimming pared 2 bases from V and 3 bases from J, leaving 8 bases between. There are 14 residues in the CDR3. Germline lookup yields CDR1 SNHLY and CDR2 FYNNEI. The CDR3 nucleotides are TGTGCCAGCAGTGAATGGGGGTATGGAAACACCATATATTTT. It encodes CASSEWGYGNTIYF.

The rearrangement links TRBV24-1 to TRBJ2-1; TRBD2 matches 11 bases. Germline values: CDR1 KGHDR, CDR2 SFDVKD. Trimming cost V 3 bases and J 4 bases; bases outside gene matches: 4. The CDR3 loop spans 16 amino acids. CDR3 protein: CATSDALAGVYNEQFF. The CDR3 nucleotides are TGTGCCACCAGTGATGCACTAGCGGGGGTGTACAATGAGCAGTTCTTC.

The V and J genes are TRBV7-3 and TRBJ2-3, with 11 bases matching TRBD2. The junction had 5 bases not matched to a gene; V was cut back by 5 bases and J by 1 base. This CDR3 region has 16 residues. Germline CDR1 is SGHTA and CDR2 is FQGTGA. The DNA for the CDR3 is TGTGCCAGCAGCCTGTTGACTAGCGGGGGCACAGATACGCAGTATTTT. This codes for CASSLLTSGGTDTQYF.